These 28 T cell receptor beta chains came from one sample sequenced in a study of blood T cell repertoires in COVID-19. Method: immunoSEQ multiplex PCR; TCRdb's copy keeps in-frame clones and lacks some. The sample lists about 140,000 clones; about 80% were seen once. The sample comprised peripheral blood. Source of these receptors: a woman in her fifties or sixties with acute or convalescent COVID-19.

V is TRBV7-9 and J is TRBJ2-3; TRBD2 aligns across 8 bases. After removal of 5 bases from V and 0 bases from J, the junction contained 7 bases not matched to a gene. CDR1 and CDR2 (germline): SEHNR, FQNEAQ (reference sequence). This CDR3 is 16 amino acids long. The CDR3 DNA follows: TGTGCCAGCAGCCCAGCGGGGGTCAAGAGCACAGATACGCAGTATTTT. Translation: CASSPAGVKSTDTQYF.

J is TRBJ2-5 and V is TRBV7-8, with D maybe TRBD1 (6 bases). This CDR3 has 13 amino acids. The germline V gene encodes CDR1 SGHVS and CDR2 FQNEAQ. V was pared by 4 bases and J by 1 base, with 7 bases between. The CDR3 coding sequence is TGTGCCAGCAGCTACAGGGTCCAAGAGACCCAGTACTTC. This encodes CASSYRVQETQYF.

This chain uses TRBV11-3 with TRBJ1-5; TRBD1 agrees at 7 bases. V shed 7 bases, J shed 5 bases, and the junction held 17 bases outside the gene matches. CDR1 and CDR2 from the germline V gene are SGHNT and YENEEA. This CDR3 has 17 residues. CDR3 protein: CASIGSIQGMGDQPQHF. The CDR3, as DNA: TGTGCCAGCATCGGATCAATACAGGGGATGGGGGATCAGCCCCAGCATTTT.

J is TRBJ2-7 and V is TRBV14, with a weak D call TRBD2 (7 bases). V lost 1 base and J lost 6, with 16 bases in between. The CDR3 runs 15 residues. Per germline, CDR1 SGHDN and CDR2 FVKESK. The CDR3 DNA reads TGTGCCAGCAGCCAAGCTTTTGGGGGGGGCAGCGAGCAGTACTTC. Encoded protein: CASSQAFGGGSEQYF.

This chain joins TRBV27 and TRBJ1-5; 7 bases are a match to TRBD1. Germline lookup yields CDR1 MNHEY and CDR2 SMNVEV (reference sequence). Losses at the gene ends were 2 bases for V and 1 base for J; bases not matched to a gene: 8. This CDR3 comprises 17 residues. CDR3 loop: CASSLAYRGRSNQPQHF. For the CDR3, the DNA is TGTGCCAGCAGTTTAGCATACAGGGGTAGGAGCAATCAGCCCCAGCATTTT.

The V call is TRBV2, the J call TRBJ1-1; 8 bases are shared with TRBD1. Trimming removed 7 bases from V and 4 bases from J; junction bases left unmatched: 5. Germline V gene lookup returns CDR1 SNHLY and CDR2 FYNNEI. The CDR3 is 13 residues long. The CDR3: CASMNTGGTEAFF. Here the CDR3 DNA reads TGTGCCAGCATGAACACAGGGGGCACTGAAGCTTTCTTT.

The genes are TRBV28 and TRBJ1-5, with D tentatively TRBD1 (5 bases). This CDR3 has 15 amino acids. V lost 2 bases and J 7 bases, leaving 15 bases between the germline ends. Germline V gene lookup returns CDR1 MDHEN and CDR2 SYDVKM. For the CDR3, the DNA is TGTGCCAGCAGTTTAACGTTCGGGGGGGGACAGCCCCAGCATTTT. This codes for CASSLTFGGGQPQHF.

This sequence joins TRBV6-2 or TRBV6-3 and TRBJ2-7; D is possibly TRBD2 (7 bases). This CDR3 has 13 residues. V shed 8 bases and J shed 5 bases, with 16 bases lying between them. CDR1 and CDR2 from the germline V gene are MNHEY and SVGEGT. CDR3 coding DNA: TGTGCCAGCGGCCCAGGCGGGGGCAACGAGCAGTACTTC. Encoded protein: CASGPGGGNEQYF.

CDR3 region: CASSQRETYIQYF. The CDR3 DNA is TGTGCCAGCTCGCAGCGGGAGACGTACATTCAGTACTTC. The chain links TRBV28 to TRBJ2-4; 8 bases are a match to TRBD2. The J segment lost 8 bases and the V segment lost 8 bases, leaving 8 bases of the junction unmatched. Germline values: CDR1 MDHEN, CDR2 SYDVKM. The CDR3 spans 13 residues.

The V gene is TRBV4-3, the J gene TRBJ2-7, with 11 positions matching TRBD1. The CDR3 has 17 residues. Per germline, CDR1 LGHNA and CDR2 YSLEER. Trimming at V came to 0 bases and at J to 7 bases, leaving 11 bases not matched to a gene. The CDR3 DNA reads as TGCGCCAGCAGCCAAGATTTCGGAAGGACAGGGGGCCGGGAGCAGTACTTC. This encodes CASSQDFGRTGGREQYF.

The chain has TRBV6-6 and TRBJ2-3, with 8 bases fitting TRBD1. CDR3 length: 14 residues. The trim removed 5 bases at V and 3 bases at J, leaving 4 bases unmatched. The germline V gene encodes CDR1 MNHNY and CDR2 SVGAGI (reference sequence). The CDR3 sequence: CASSRRTGTDTQYF. DNA of the CDR3: TGTGCCAGCAGTCGCCGGACAGGGACAGATACGCAGTATTTT.

The rearrangement uses TRBV5-4 and TRBJ2-3, with TRBD2 matching 8 bases. With 4 bases clipped from V and 0 bases from J, the junction kept 4 bases outside the gene matches. CDR3 size: 15 residues. Germline CDR1 reads SGHNT; CDR2 reads YYREEE (reference sequence). The CDR3 here is CASSVIAGSTDTQYF. As DNA, the CDR3 is TGTGCCAGCAGCGTAATAGCGGGAAGCACAGATACGCAGTATTTT.

The V and J genes are TRBV7-2 and TRBJ2-7; D possibly corresponds to TRBD1 (6 bases). The germline V gene has CDR1 SGHTA and CDR2 FQGNSA. The length of the CDR3 is 13 residues. Trimming removed 6 bases from V and 1 base from J, with 10 bases in between. CDR3: CASRDSGSYEQYF. The DNA for the CDR3 is TGTGCCAGCAGGGACAGCGGATCCTACGAGCAGTACTTC.

V gene TRBV11-3 combines with J gene TRBJ1-4; 7 bases are shared with TRBD1. Germline V lookup: CDR1 SGHNT, CDR2 YENEEA. This CDR3 is built from 16 residues. The trim removed 9 bases at V and 0 bases at J, leaving 10 bases unmatched. In nucleotides, the CDR3 is TGTGCCAGGGACTCAGGGGGAGTAACAACTAATGAAAAACTGTTTTTT. Translating it yields CARDSGGVTTNEKLFF.

This clone was counted once. The rearrangement uses TRBV5-1 and TRBJ1-1; D is ambiguous. The CDR3 is 15 amino acids. Germline CDR1 and CDR2: SGHRS and YFSETQ. Deletions cut 3 bases from V and 6 bases from J, with 18 bases between. The CDR3, as DNA: TGCGCCAGCAGCTCGTCAGCTACTAGGATCGCTGAAGCTTTCTTT. This translates into CASSSSATRIAEAFF.

The rearrangement joins TRBV27 to TRBJ2-1; D may be TRBD1 or TRBD2 (11 bases each). V was pared by 3 bases and J by 8 bases, with 41 bases between. CDR1 is MNHEY, CDR2 SMNVEV, per germline (reference sequence). The CDR3 loop spans 23 amino acids. In nucleotides, the CDR3 is TGTGCCAGCAGTTTGGGGACAGGGGGTATTGTAGCGGGAGGGCCGGAAGGTCTCGATGAGCAGTTCTTC. It translates to CASSLGTGGIVAGGPEGLDEQFF.

This CDR3 reads CATSDGSGRRTDTQYF. As DNA, the CDR3 is TGTGCCACCAGTGACGGGAGCGGGAGACGAACAGATACGCAGTATTTT. The chain is built from TRBV24-1 and TRBJ2-3, with 8 bases identical to TRBD2. Germline-derived CDR1 and CDR2 are KGHDR and SFDVKD. V lost 4 bases, J lost 3 bases, and 8 bases stayed unmatched. The length of the CDR3 is 16 residues.

The J gene is TRBJ2-2, the V gene TRBV5-1; 10 nucleotides align to TRBD1. J lost 3 bases, V lost 9 bases, and 5 bases had no gene match. Germline V lookup: CDR1 SGHRS, CDR2 YFSETQ. The length of the CDR3 is 14 residues. DNA of the CDR3: TGCGCCACCTCCGGGACAGGGGACACCGGGGAGCTGTTTTTT. Translation: CATSGTGDTGELFF.

This clone turned up a few times. This rearrangement joins TRBV7-2 to TRBJ1-1; D is perhaps TRBD1 (6 bases). The CDR3 is 16 residues long. Germline CDR1 SGHTA, CDR2 FQGNSA. V lost 5 bases, J lost 4 bases, and 20 bases lay in between. Written as DNA, the CDR3 is TGTGCCAGCAGCGCCCCGGGACACCCTATGGGCACTGAAGCTTTCTTT. The encoded protein is CASSAPGHPMGTEAFF.

This clone came up once. The chain joins TRBV3-1 (or the pseudogene TRBV3-2) to TRBJ1-4; no reliable D call. This CDR3 has 14 residues. Per germline, CDR1 LGHDT and CDR2 YNNKEL (reference sequence). V was cut by 1 base and J by 7 bases, with 10 bases left in between. CDR3 bases: TGTGCCAGCAGCCAAGCAGGAGGCGGTGAAAAACTGTTTTTT. Translation gives CASSQAGGGEKLFF.

The chain uses TRBV7-6 and TRBJ2-1, with D perhaps matching TRBD1 (6 bases). Trimming removed 1 base at V and 14 bases at J, with 21 bases between. Germline V gene data show CDR1 as SGHVS and CDR2 as FNYEAQ. The CDR3 length is 15 residues. The CDR3 DNA reads as TGTGCCAGCAGCTTAGATATTATAAATCCGGGACATAAGTTCTTC. It is translated as CASSLDIINPGHKFF.

V gene TRBV9 combines with J gene TRBJ2-1; 9 nucleotides agree with TRBD2. Germline-derived CDR1 and CDR2 are SGDLS and YYNGEE. The CDR3 length is 16 residues. The J segment lost 0 bases and the V segment lost 2 bases, leaving 3 bases of the junction unmatched. The CDR3: CASSVSGGGSYNEQFF. CDR3 in DNA: TGTGCCAGCAGCGTTAGCGGGGGCGGCTCCTACAATGAGCAGTTCTTC.

The chain employs TRBV28 and TRBJ1-2, with D possibly being TRBD1 (6 bases). Germline assignment: CDR1 MDHEN and CDR2 SYDVKM. This CDR3 is built from 17 residues. V lost 1 base and J 5 bases, leaving 20 bases between the germline ends. As DNA, the CDR3 is TGTGCCAGCAGTTTATTAGGCAGGGGATTAGCTGGGTATGGCTACACCTTC. Translated, it gives CASSLLGRGLAGYGYTF.

The genes are TRBV6-9 and TRBJ2-1, with 10 positions matching TRBD2. The CDR3 sequence is 19 residues long. After removal of 2 bases from V and 1 base from J, the junction contained 11 bases not matched to a gene. Germline values: CDR1 MNHGY, CDR2 SVAAGI. The CDR3 region is CASSYRGLAEGSSYNEQFF. The CDR3 nucleotides are TGTGCCAGCAGTTATAGAGGACTAGCGGAGGGAAGTTCCTACAATGAGCAGTTCTTC.

The chain uses TRBV7-3 and TRBJ2-1, with 8 bases identical to TRBD1. V lost 5 bases to trimming and J lost 10 bases; unmatched junction nucleotides: 7. The CDR3 sequence is 13 residues long. CDR1 SGHTA and CDR2 FQGTGA come from the germline V gene. The CDR3 DNA is TGTGCCAGCAGCCAGCAGGGGGCGAACGAGCAGTTCTTC. Encoded protein: CASSQQGANEQFF.

The chain joins TRBV20-1 to TRBJ2-5; no definite D call. The germline CDR1 and CDR2 sequences are DFQATT and SNEGSKA (reference sequence). CDR3 length equals 10 residues. V was clipped by 6 bases and J by 2 bases, with 4 bases between them. The CDR3 loop is CSAMQETQYF. In DNA, the CDR3 is TGCAGTGCCATGCAAGAGACCCAGTACTTC.

V is TRBV19 and J is TRBJ2-3, with D maybe TRBD2 (6 bases). With 6 bases removed from V and 6 bases from J, the gap between germline ends came to 16 bases. Germline V CDR1 and CDR2: LNHDA, SQIVND (reference sequence). The CDR3 length is 14 residues. The CDR3 region has the DNA TGTGCCAGTAGAAGTTTAGGGAGGCTGGATACGCAGTATTTT. Residues: CASRSLGRLDTQYF.

The chain recombines TRBV6-5 with TRBJ1-4; no clear D. V lost 6 bases and J 0 bases, leaving 11 bases between the germline ends. This CDR3 contains 15 residues. Germline V gives CDR1 MNHEY, CDR2 SVGAGI. CDR3 sequence (DNA): TGTGCCAGCAGACGACAAGGCGCAACTAATGAAAAACTGTTTTTT. The encoded protein is CASRRQGATNEKLFF.